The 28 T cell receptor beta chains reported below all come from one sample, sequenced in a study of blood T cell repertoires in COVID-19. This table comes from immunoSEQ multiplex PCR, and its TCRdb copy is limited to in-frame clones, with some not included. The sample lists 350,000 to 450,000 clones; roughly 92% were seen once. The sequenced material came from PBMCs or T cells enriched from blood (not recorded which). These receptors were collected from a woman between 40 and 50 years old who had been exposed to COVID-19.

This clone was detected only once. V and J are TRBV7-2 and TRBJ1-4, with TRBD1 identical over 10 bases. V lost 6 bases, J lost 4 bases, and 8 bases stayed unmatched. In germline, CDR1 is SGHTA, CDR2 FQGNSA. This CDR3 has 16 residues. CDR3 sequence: CASSFKGTGDNEKLFF. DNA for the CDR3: TGTGCCAGCAGTTTTAAAGGGACAGGGGATAATGAAAAACTGTTTTTT.

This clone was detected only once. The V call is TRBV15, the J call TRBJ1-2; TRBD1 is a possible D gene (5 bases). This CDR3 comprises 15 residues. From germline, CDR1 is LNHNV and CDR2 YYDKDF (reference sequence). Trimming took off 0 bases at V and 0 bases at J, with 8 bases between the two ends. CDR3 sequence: CATSREGEANYGYTF. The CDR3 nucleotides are TGTGCCACCAGCAGAGAAGGGGAGGCTAACTATGGCTACACCTTC.

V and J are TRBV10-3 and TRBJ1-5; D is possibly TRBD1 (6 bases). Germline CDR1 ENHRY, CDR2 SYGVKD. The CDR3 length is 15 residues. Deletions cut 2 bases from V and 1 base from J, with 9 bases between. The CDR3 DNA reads TGTGCCATCAGTGAGACAGGGACCAGCAATCAGCCCCAGCATTTT. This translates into CAISETGTSNQPQHF.

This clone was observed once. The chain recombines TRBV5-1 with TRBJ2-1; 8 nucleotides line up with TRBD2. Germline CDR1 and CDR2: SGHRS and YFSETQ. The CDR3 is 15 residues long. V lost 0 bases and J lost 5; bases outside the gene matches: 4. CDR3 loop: CASSLVLAVNNEQFF. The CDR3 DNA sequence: TGCGCCAGCAGCTTGGTACTAGCGGTTAACAATGAGCAGTTCTTC.

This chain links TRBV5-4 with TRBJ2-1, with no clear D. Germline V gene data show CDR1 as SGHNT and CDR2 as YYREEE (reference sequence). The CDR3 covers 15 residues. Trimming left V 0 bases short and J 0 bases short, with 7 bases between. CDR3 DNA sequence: TGTGCCAGCAGCTTGGACTCGAGCTCCTACAATGAGCAGTTCTTC. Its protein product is CASSLDSSSYNEQFF. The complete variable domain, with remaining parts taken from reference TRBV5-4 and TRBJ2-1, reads ETGVTQSPTHLIKTRGQQVTLRCSSQSGHNTVSWYQQALGQGPQFIFQYYREEENGRGNFPPRFSGLQFPNYSSELNVNALELDDSALYLCASSLDSSSYNEQFFGPGTRLTVL.

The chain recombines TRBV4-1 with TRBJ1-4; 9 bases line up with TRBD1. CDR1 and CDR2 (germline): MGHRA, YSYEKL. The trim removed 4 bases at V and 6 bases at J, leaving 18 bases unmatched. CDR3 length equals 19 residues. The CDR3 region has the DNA TGCGCCAGCAGCCCAGGGACAGGGAATTGGCCCCTCCAAGATGAAAAACTGTTTTTT. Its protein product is CASSPGTGNWPLQDEKLFF.

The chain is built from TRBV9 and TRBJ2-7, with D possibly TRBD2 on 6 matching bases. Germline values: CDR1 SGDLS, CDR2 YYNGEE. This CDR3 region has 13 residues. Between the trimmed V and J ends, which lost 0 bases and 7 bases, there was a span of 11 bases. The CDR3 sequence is CASSVGSGREQYF. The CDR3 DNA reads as TGTGCCAGCAGCGTAGGGAGCGGGCGAGAGCAGTACTTC.

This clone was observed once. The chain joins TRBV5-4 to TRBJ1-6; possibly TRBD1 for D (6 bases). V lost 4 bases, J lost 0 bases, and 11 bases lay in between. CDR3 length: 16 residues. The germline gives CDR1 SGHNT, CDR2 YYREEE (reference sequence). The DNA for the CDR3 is TGTGCCAGCAGCACTACAGGGAGCTCCTATAATTCACCCCTCCACTTT. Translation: CASSTTGSSYNSPLHF.

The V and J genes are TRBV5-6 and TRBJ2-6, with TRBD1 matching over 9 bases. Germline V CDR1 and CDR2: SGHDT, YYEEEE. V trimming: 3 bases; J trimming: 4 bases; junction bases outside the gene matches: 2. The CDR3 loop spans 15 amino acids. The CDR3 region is CASSWTGDGANVLTF. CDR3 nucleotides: TGTGCCAGCAGCTGGACAGGGGACGGGGCCAACGTCCTGACTTTC.

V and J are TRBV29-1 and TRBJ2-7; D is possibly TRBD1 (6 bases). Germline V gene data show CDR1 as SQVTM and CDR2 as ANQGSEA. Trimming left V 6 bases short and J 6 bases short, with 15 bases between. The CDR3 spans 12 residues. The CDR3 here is CSVRGGYTEQYF. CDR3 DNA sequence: TGCAGCGTGAGAGGGGGTTATACCGAGCAGTACTTC.

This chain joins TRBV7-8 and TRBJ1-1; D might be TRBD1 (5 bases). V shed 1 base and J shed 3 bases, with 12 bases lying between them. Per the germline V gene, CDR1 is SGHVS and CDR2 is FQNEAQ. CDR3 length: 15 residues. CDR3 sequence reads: CASSLEPGRDTEAFF. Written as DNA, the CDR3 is TGTGCCAGCAGCTTAGAGCCAGGGAGGGACACTGAAGCTTTCTTT.

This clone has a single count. The CDR3 bases are TGTGCCAGCAGCATGGAGCCAAATGAAAAACTGTTTTTT. Its protein product is CASSMEPNEKLFF. The genes are TRBV27 and TRBJ1-4; no definite D call. V was trimmed by 6 bases and J by 5 bases, leaving 10 bases between them. CDR1 is MNHEY, CDR2 SMNVEV, per germline (reference sequence). The CDR3 loop spans 13 amino acids.

DNA for the CDR3: TGTGCCAGCTCTACCAGGGGGCTGAACACTGAAGCTTTCTTT. Encoded protein: CASSTRGLNTEAFF. This chain joins TRBV18 and TRBJ1-1; 8 bases match TRBD1. The CDR3 length is 14 residues. Germline trimming cut 6 bases from V and 0 bases from J; bases unmatched to any gene: 3. Germline-derived CDR1 and CDR2 are KGHSH and LQKENI.

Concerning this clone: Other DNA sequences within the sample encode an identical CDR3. CDR3 DNA: TGTGCCAGCAGCCCAAGCGGAGCAAGCACAGATACGCAGTATTTT. It codes for CASSPSGASTDTQYF. The gene calls are TRBV7-3 and TRBJ2-3, with D possibly being TRBD2 (5 bases). The CDR3 extends over 15 amino acids. The germline gives CDR1 SGHTA, CDR2 FQGTGA. The V end lost 5 bases, the J end lost 0 bases, and 12 bases lay between the germline ends.

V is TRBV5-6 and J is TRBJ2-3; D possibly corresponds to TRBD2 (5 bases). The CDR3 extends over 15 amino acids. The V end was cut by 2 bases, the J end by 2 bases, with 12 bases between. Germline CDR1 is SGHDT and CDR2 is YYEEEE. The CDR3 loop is CASSLGGFSTDTQYF. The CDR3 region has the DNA TGTGCCAGCAGCTTAGGCGGGTTCTCCACAGATACGCAGTATTTT.

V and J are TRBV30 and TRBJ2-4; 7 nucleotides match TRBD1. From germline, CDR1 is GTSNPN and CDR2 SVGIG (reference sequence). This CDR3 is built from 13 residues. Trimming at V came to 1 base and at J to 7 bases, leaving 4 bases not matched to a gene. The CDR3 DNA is TGTGCCTGGAGTGGGCCCAGGGGGAACATTCAGTACTTC. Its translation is CAWSGPRGNIQYF.

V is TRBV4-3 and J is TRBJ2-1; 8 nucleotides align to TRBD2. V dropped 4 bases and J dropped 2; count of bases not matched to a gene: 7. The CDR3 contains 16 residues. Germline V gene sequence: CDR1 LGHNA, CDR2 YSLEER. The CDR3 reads CASSPTLLAAYNEQFF. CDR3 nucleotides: TGCGCCAGCAGCCCAACCCTACTAGCGGCCTACAATGAGCAGTTCTTC.

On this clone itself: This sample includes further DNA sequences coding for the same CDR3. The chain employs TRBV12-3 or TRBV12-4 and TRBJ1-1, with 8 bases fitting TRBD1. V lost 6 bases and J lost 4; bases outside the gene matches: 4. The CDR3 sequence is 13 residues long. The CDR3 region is CASRRTGSTEAFF. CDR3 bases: TGTGCCAGCAGGAGGACAGGGAGCACTGAAGCTTTCTTT.

CDR3 sequence (DNA): TGTGCCAGCAGCTTATTAGGCAGGGTGAACACTGAAGCTTTCTTT. Translated, it gives CASSLLGRVNTEAFF. V is TRBV7-9 and J is TRBJ1-1; D is possibly TRBD1 (5 bases). This CDR3 contains 15 residues. Trimming left V 2 bases short and J 0 bases short, with 10 bases between. Germline CDR1 SEHNR, CDR2 FQNEAQ (reference sequence). The variable domain in full, with the rest retrieved from reference TRBV7-9 and TRBJ1-1, is DTGVSQNPRHKITKRGQNVTFRCDPISEHNRLYWYRQTLGQGPEFLTYFQNEAQLEKSRLLSDRFSAERPKGSFSTLEIQRTEQGDSAMYLCASSLLGRVNTEAFFGQGTRLTVV.

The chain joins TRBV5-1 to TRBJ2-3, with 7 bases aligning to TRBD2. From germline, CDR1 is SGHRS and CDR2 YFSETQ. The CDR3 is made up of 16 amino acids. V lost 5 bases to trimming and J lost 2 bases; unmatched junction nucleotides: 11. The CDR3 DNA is TGCGCCAGCAGTCCAACGGGGGGACCCGTCACAGATACGCAGTATTTT. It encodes CASSPTGGPVTDTQYF.

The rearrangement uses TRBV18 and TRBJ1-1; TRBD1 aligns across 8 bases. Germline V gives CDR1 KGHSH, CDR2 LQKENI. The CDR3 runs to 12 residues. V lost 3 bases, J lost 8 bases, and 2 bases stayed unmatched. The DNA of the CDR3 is TGTGCCAGCTCACCTGGGGACAGGGAAGCTTTCTTT. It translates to CASSPGDREAFF.

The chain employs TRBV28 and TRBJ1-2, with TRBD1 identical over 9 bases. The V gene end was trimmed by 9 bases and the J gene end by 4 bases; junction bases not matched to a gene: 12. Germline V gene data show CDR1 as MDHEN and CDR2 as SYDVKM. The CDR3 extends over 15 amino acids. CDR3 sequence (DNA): TGTGCCAGTCTTCTGACAGGGGGTAGGGGCTATGGCTACACCTTC. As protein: CASLLTGGRGYGYTF.

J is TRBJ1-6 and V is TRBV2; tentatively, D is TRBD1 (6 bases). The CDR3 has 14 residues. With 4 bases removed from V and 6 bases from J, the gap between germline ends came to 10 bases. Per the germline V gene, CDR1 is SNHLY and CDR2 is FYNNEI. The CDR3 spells CASSGEGVNSPLHF. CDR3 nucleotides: TGTGCCAGCAGTGGGGAGGGGGTTAATTCACCCCTCCACTTT.

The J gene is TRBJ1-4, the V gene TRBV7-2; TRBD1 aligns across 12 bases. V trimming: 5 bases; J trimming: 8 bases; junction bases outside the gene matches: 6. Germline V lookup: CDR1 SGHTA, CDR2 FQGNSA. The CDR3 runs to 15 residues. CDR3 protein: CASSTGQGAREKLFF. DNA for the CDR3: TGTGCCAGCAGCACGGGACAGGGGGCACGGGAAAAACTGTTTTTT.

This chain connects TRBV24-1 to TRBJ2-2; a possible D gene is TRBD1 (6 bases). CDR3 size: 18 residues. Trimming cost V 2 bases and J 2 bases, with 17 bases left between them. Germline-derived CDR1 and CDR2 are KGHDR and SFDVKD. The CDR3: CATSDSQGTLRNTGELFF. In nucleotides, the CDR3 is TGTGCCACCAGTGATTCCCAGGGGACGCTTCGAAACACCGGGGAGCTGTTTTTT.

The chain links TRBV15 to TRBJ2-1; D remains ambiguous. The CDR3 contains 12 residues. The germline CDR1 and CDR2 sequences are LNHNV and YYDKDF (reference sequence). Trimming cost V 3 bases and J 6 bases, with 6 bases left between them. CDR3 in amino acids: CATSSPFNEQFF. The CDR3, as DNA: TGTGCCACCAGCAGTCCCTTCAATGAGCAGTTCTTC.

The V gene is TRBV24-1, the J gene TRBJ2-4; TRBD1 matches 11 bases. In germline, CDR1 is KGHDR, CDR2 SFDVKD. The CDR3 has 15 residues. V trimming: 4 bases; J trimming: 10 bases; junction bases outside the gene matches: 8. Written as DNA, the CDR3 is TGTGCCACCAGTGAGGGGGGGACAGGGGGGACGATTCAGTACTTC. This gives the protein CATSEGGTGGTIQYF.

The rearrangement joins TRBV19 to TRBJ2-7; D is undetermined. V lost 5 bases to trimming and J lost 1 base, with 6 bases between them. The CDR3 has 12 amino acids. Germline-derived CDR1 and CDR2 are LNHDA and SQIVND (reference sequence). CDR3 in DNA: TGTGCCAGTAGTCAGTCTTCCTACGAGCAGTACTTC. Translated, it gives CASSQSSYEQYF.